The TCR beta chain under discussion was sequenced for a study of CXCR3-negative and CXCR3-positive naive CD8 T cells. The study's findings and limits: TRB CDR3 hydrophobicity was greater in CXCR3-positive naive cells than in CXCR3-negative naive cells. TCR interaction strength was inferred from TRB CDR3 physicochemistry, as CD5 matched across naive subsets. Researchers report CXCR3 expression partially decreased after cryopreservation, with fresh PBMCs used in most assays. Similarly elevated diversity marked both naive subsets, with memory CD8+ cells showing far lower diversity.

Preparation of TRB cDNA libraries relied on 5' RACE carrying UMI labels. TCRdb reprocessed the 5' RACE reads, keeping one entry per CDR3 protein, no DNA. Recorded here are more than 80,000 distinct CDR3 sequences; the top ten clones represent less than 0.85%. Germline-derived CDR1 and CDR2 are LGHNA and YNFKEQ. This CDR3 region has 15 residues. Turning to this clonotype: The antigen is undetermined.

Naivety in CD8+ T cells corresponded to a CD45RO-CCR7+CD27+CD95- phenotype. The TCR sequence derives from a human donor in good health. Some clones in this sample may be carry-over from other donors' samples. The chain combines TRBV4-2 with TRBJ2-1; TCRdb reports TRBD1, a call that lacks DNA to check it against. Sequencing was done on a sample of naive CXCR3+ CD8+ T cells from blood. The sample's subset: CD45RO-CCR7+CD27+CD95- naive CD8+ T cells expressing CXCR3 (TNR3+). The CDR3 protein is CASSPPGAGDTEQFF.